Listed below are T cell receptor beta chains from one sample, sequenced in a study of cytomegalovirus exposure and HLA in healthy donors. The assay was immunoSEQ multiplex PCR, and TCRdb's table has in-frame clones only and misses some. The sample has about 240,000 clones; 86% are singletons. The sequenced material came from PBMCs. Every receptor here comes from a woman in her 30s in good health and CMV-seropositive. Both conserved end residues are part of each CDR3. The D gene is left open where the match is weak. Size is stated for part of the rows, as once, few or many counts, or as a class when the clone is expanded.

TRBV27	TRBJ1-5	NA	few	TGTGCCAGCAGTTTGTTTCGGGAACTAAGACCACTCAATCAGCCCCAGCATTTT	CASSLFRELRPLNQPQHF
TRBV18	TRBJ2-7	TRBD1	NA	TGTGCCAGCTCACCTCCAGGGACAGGGCTAGGTTGGGAGCAGTACTTC	CASSPPGTGLGWEQYF
TRBV5-6	TRBJ2-1	NA	NA	TGTGCCAGCAGCTTGGACAGGACCTACAATGAGCAGTTCTTC	CASSLDRTYNEQFF
TRBV5-1	TRBJ2-1	NA	NA	TGCGCCAGCAGCCTCCATGAGGCAGGGGACAATGAGCAGTTCTTC	CASSLHEAGDNEQFF
TRBV6-5	TRBJ2-7	TRBD1	NA	TGTGCCAGCAGTTACTCGACAGGGGACTCCTACGAGCAGTACTTC	CASSYSTGDSYEQYF
TRBV30	TRBJ2-1	TRBD2	NA	TGTGCCTGGAGCTTCGGGGGGGGGCTGTTCTTC	CAWSFGGGLFF
TRBV11-3	TRBJ2-2	TRBD2	NA	TGTGCCAGCAGCTTACGACTAGCCGTCGCCCCCGGGGAGCTGTTTTTT	CASSLRLAVAPGELFF
TRBV5-1	TRBJ2-2	TRBD1	once	TGCGCCAGCAGCTTGGGGGACAGCTGGACCGGGGAGCTGTTTTTT	CASSLGDSWTGELFF
TRBV4-2	TRBJ2-7	TRBD2	once	TGTGCCAGCAGCCCCGGACTAGCGGCCTACGAGCAGTACTTC	CASSPGLAAYEQYF
TRBV2	TRBJ1-5	TRBD1	NA	TGTGCCAGCAGTCGACAGGGGTCGAGCAATCAGCCCCAGCATTTT	CASSRQGSSNQPQHF
TRBV30	TRBJ2-3	NA	NA	TGTGCCCGGGGCACGGGGGGCCATACGCAGTATTTT	CARGTGGHTQYF
TRBV13	TRBJ2-1	TRBD2	NA	TGTGCCAGCAAATTATGGCGGGTAGAGGGAGGGCGTGAGCAGTTCTTC	CASKLWRVEGGREQFF
TRBV28	TRBJ2-7	TRBD2	NA	TGTGCCAGCAGTTTTAGGACTAGCGCGTTCTACGAGCAGTACTTC	CASSFRTSAFYEQYF
TRBV15	TRBJ2-5	TRBD1	NA	TGTGCCACCAGCAGAGGGACAGGGGTAGAGACCCAGTACTTC	CATSRGTGVETQYF
TRBV7-9	TRBJ2-1	NA	NA	TGTGCCAGCAGCATGGGGGGAACCACAGGGGCTGAGCAGTTCTTC	CASSMGGTTGAEQFF
TRBV28	TRBJ1-5	TRBD1	NA	TGTGCCAGCAGCTGGGGACAGGGGAAAGGACAGCCCCAGCATTTT	CASSWGQGKGQPQHF
TRBV27	TRBJ1-1	NA	NA	TGTGCCAGCAGTTTATTGGGCCGAGAGGGAATGAACACTGAAGCTTTCTTT	CASSLLGREGMNTEAFF
TRBV7-7	TRBJ1-1	TRBD1	many	TGTGCCAGCAGCTTAATCCCGGGACAGCCGGCTTTCTTT	CASSLIPGQPAFF
TRBV5-1	TRBJ2-7	NA	NA	TGCGCCAGCAGCCCTCGGACAGCCCTCTACGAGCAGTACTTC	CASSPRTALYEQYF
TRBV28	TRBJ1-5	NA	NA	TGTGCCAGCAGTTTACCATACGCCGGGACATTCAATCAGCCCCAGCATTTT	CASSLPYAGTFNQPQHF
TRBV5-1	TRBJ1-2	NA	once	TGCGCCAGCAGCTGGGGACAAACTTATGGCTACACCTTC	CASSWGQTYGYTF
TRBV27	TRBJ1-2	TRBD1	NA	TGTGCCAGCAGGCGTGAGGGGGCGATTGACTATGGCTACACCTTC	CASRREGAIDYGYTF
TRBV27	TRBJ1-2	TRBD1	NA	TGTGCCAGCAGTCCCTACAACCGGGACAGGGATGGCTACACCTTC	CASSPYNRDRDGYTF
TRBV6-1	TRBJ2-5	NA	NA	TGTGCCAGCAGTGAACTGGTAACTGCCCAAGAGACCCAGTACTTC	CASSELVTAQETQYF
TRBV9	TRBJ2-7	NA	NA	TGTGCCAGCAGCGGGGGCAGCTCCTACGAGCAGTACTTC	CASSGGSSYEQYF
TRBV5-1	TRBJ2-5	TRBD2	NA	TGCGCCAGCAGCTTGGGGACTAGCGGGACAGTCGGAGAGACCCAGTACTTC	CASSLGTSGTVGETQYF
TRBV7-6	TRBJ2-5	NA	NA	TGTGCCAGCAGCTCAGGAGAGACCCAGTACTTC	CASSSGETQYF
TRBV30	TRBJ1-4	NA	once	TGTGCCTGGAGCCCCGGGGGGGCAGTTAATGAAAAACTGTTTTTT	CAWSPGGAVNEKLFF
TRBV6-4	TRBJ1-5	NA	NA	TGTGCCAGCAGGGAGAACGGGGTCCCGAAAGAGAGCAATCAGCCCCAGCATTTT	CASRENGVPKESNQPQHF
TRBV28	TRBJ1-1	NA	few	TGTGCCAGCAAAGGGAGCCTGAACACTGAAGCTTTCTTT	CASKGSLNTEAFF
TRBV28	TRBJ2-7	NA	NA	TGTGCCAGCAGTTTTGTGAGGTTGGCGCAGTACTTC	CASSFVRLAQYF
TRBV5-1	TRBJ2-3	TRBD2	NA	TGCGCCAGCAGCCCCGGACTAGCGGGACAAGATACGCAGTATTTT	CASSPGLAGQDTQYF
TRBV19	TRBJ2-3	NA	NA	TGTGCCAGTAGTATTATAGGGGACACAGATACGCAGTATTTT	CASSIIGDTDTQYF
TRBV6-6	TRBJ2-3	NA	NA	TGTGCCAGCAGGTCATCGGAGTACACAGATACGCAGTATTTT	CASRSSEYTDTQYF
TRBV6-6	TRBJ1-5	NA	NA	TGTGCCAGCAGTTCCGCAGTGGGGAGAGAAAATCAGCCCCAGCATTTT	CASSSAVGRENQPQHF
TRBV19	TRBJ1-2	NA	NA	TGTGCCAGCGCCCGAACCTCAACAGGGTTTAGCTATGGCTACACCTTC	CASARTSTGFSYGYTF
TRBV6-5	TRBJ2-3	TRBD2	NA	TGTGCCAGCAGTCTTGGACTAGCGGGAGATACGCAGTATTTT	CASSLGLAGDTQYF
TRBV4-2	TRBJ2-7	NA	NA	TGTGCCAGCAGCCAAGATATTACGGCCTACGAGCAGTACTTC	CASSQDITAYEQYF
TRBV2	TRBJ1-5	NA	NA	TGTGCCAGCAGTGAAATTGGGGAGGGGTTCGGGCAGCCCCAGCATTTT	CASSEIGEGFGQPQHF
TRBV5-5	TRBJ2-7	TRBD2	NA	TGTGCCAGCAGCTTCGACGGGGGGAACTACGAGCAGTACTTC	CASSFDGGNYEQYF
TRBV29-1	TRBJ2-3	NA	NA	TGCAGCGTTGATGAGGGCACAGATACGCAGTATTTT	CSVDEGTDTQYF
TRBV5-1	TRBJ2-3	TRBD1	NA	TGCGCCAGCAGCGCACAGGGGGCTGGGACAGATACGCAGTATTTT	CASSAQGAGTDTQYF
TRBV7-9	TRBJ2-1	TRBD2	once	TGTGCCAGCAGAGACGGGGGGTCGGGGTCCAATGAGCAGTTCTTC	CASRDGGSGSNEQFF
TRBV10-2	TRBJ1-1	NA	NA	TGCGCCAGCGGACTCGGGGGGCGGACTGAAGCTTTCTTT	CASGLGGRTEAFF
TRBV7-8	TRBJ2-2	NA	few	TGTGCCAGCAGCCAACGGTCCCGGGAGCTGTTTTTT	CASSQRSRELFF
TRBV11-1	TRBJ2-7	TRBD1	NA	TGTGCCAGCAGCTCGCGACAGGGCTGGGAGACCTACGAGCAGTACTTC	CASSSRQGWETYEQYF
TRBV6-6	TRBJ2-6	NA	NA	TGTGCCAGTGGGGAGACTGGGGCCAACGTCCTGACTTTC	CASGETGANVLTF
TRBV5-1	TRBJ2-5	NA	NA	TGCGCCAGCAGCTTGGCTCCATCCCGGGAGACCCAGTACTTC	CASSLAPSRETQYF
TRBV13	TRBJ2-7	TRBD2	NA	TGTGCCAGCAGCCAGGGACTAGCGGGAGGTTTGCACGAGCAGTACTTC	CASSQGLAGGLHEQYF
TRBV27	TRBJ1-1	TRBD1	NA	TGTGCCAGCAGTTTACTTACAGGGGCTCGGGGTGAAGCTTTCTTT	CASSLLTGARGEAFF
TRBV7-2	TRBJ2-7	NA	NA	TGTGCCAGCAGCTTCTCTCTCCCTTACGAGCAGTACTTC	CASSFSLPYEQYF
TRBV10-3	TRBJ2-1	TRBD2	NA	TGTGCCATCAGCGGGACTAGCGGGACCTCCGGGGTTTACAATGAGCAGTTCTTC	CAISGTSGTSGVYNEQFF
TRBV5-1	TRBJ1-1	TRBD1	NA	TGCGCCAGCAGCTTCGGGACAGGGGACACTGAAGCTTTCTTT	CASSFGTGDTEAFF
TRBV29-1	TRBJ2-5	NA	NA	TGCAGCGTTGGTCTAGAGACCCAGTACTTC	CSVGLETQYF
TRBV7-9	TRBJ2-6	NA	NA	TGTGCCAGCAGCTACACAGCTACTGGGGCCAACGTCCTGACTTTC	CASSYTATGANVLTF
TRBV6-5	TRBJ2-7	TRBD2	NA	TGTGCCAGCAGCTATGGGCGGGGGATATACGAGCAGTACTTC	CASSYGRGIYEQYF